This T cell receptor (beta chain) appears in the sequencing data of a study of OX40 agonist ivuxolimab in advanced cancers. Study-wide context: Three patients, one with hepatocellular carcinoma and two with cutaneous melanoma, responded partially.

Excluded were patients having autoimmune disease history or systemic immunosuppression. The assay was immunoSEQ multiplex PCR, and TCRdb's table has in-frame clones only and misses some. The repertoire holds some 10,000 clones, with approximately 85% as singletons. Worth noting for this clone: No antigen is known for it.

Study-level findings and limits: Not determined was the antigen specificity of the expanded peripheral T cells. A proportion of nonresponders additionally exhibited low normalized T-cell clonal expansion.

The receptor was isolated from an adult with an advanced solid tumor such as melanoma, head and neck, liver or kidney cancer. The sequencing used CD4+ or CD8+ T cells sorted from blood, collected in a trial of the OX40 agonist ivuxolimab.

CDR3 bases: TGTGCCAGCAGTTCGGAGGACGGGGAGCTGTTTTTT. Protein sequence: CASSSEDGELFF. The V and J genes are TRBV28 and TRBJ2-2; tentatively, D is TRBD2 (5 bases). The V gene lost 4 bases and the J gene lost 7 bases, with 7 bases spanning the gap. The CDR3 sequence is 12 residues long. Germline V gene sequence: CDR1 MDHEN, CDR2 SYDVKM.